Each of the 6 T cell receptor beta chains below was sequenced from the same sample in a study of cytomegalovirus exposure and HLA in healthy donors. Primers: 60 Vbeta forward and 13 Jbeta reverse. Profiling relied on immunoSEQ multiplex PCR, and the TCRdb table lists in-frame clones only, not all of them. This table lists more than 40,000 clones. The sequencing sample was made of PBMCs. Receptors were obtained from a male donor in good health and CMV-seronegative.

V gene TRBV5-5 combines with J gene TRBJ1-2, with a possible D match to TRBD1 (5 bases). The CDR3 length is 14 residues. Germline CDR1 and CDR2: SGHKS and YYEKEE (reference sequence). Trimming shortened V by 0 bases and J by 3 bases, and 9 bases separated the two germline ends. The CDR3 loop reads CASSLVPGDYGYTF. The CDR3 DNA sequence: TGTGCCAGCAGCTTGGTCCCGGGGGACTATGGCTACACCTTC.

V and J are TRBV6-5 and TRBJ1-1; TRBD1 might be the D (6 bases). The V gene lost 0 bases and the J gene lost 3 bases, with 14 bases spanning the gap. The CDR3 is 16 residues long. Germline CDR1 is MNHEY and CDR2 is SVGAGI. In DNA, the CDR3 is TGTGCCAGCAGTTACTCGACCAGGGGACTATACACTGAAGCTTTCTTT. Protein: CASSYSTRGLYTEAFF.

This chain links TRBV4-2 with TRBJ2-2, with TRBD2 matching over 16 bases. The CDR3 covers 19 residues. In germline, CDR1 is LGHNA, CDR2 YNFKEQ. Trimming cost V 4 bases and J 3 bases; bases outside gene matches: 8. Here the CDR3 reads CASSPTGLAGGTDTGELFF. CDR3 DNA: TGTGCCAGCAGCCCGACGGGACTAGCGGGGGGGACTGACACCGGGGAGCTGTTTTTT.

The V call is TRBV30, the J call TRBJ1-5; TRBD1 agrees at 8 bases. Germline V lookup: CDR1 GTSNPN, CDR2 SVGIG (reference sequence). V shed 4 bases, J shed 5 bases, and the junction held 4 bases outside the gene matches. This CDR3 is 13 amino acids long. The CDR3 is CAWNQDRDQPQHF. CDR3 coding DNA: TGTGCCTGGAACCAGGACAGGGATCAGCCCCAGCATTTT.

This chain joins TRBV5-1 and TRBJ2-7; D may be TRBD2 (5 bases). CDR1 and CDR2 from the germline V gene are SGHRS and YFSETQ. This CDR3 spans 16 amino acids. V was shortened by 4 bases and J by 0 bases, with 17 bases between the two germline ends. CDR3 DNA: TGCGCCAGCAGCAATCTGGTTGAGGGCCGCTCCTACGAGCAGTACTTC. Amino acids: CASSNLVEGRSYEQYF.

The V call is TRBV5-1, the J call TRBJ2-3; 7 nucleotides align to TRBD1. CDR3 length equals 15 residues. The germline V gene has CDR1 SGHRS and CDR2 YFSETQ. The V segment lost 1 base and the J segment 2 bases; nucleotides outside the gene matches: 4. This CDR3 is CASSLTGQLTDTQYF. CDR3 in DNA: TGCGCCAGCAGCTTGACGGGACAGCTCACAGATACGCAGTATTTT.